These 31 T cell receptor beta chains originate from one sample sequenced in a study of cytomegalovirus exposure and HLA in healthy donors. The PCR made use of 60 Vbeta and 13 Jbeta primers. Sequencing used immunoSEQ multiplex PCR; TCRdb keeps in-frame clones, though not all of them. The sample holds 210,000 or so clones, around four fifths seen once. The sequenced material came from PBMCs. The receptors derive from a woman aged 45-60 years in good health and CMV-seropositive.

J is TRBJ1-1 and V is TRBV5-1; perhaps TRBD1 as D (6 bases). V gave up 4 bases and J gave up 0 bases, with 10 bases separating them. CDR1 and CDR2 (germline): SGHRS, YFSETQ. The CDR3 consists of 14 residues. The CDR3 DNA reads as TGCGCCAGCAGCCAACAGGGTTTGAACACTGAAGCTTTCTTT. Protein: CASSQQGLNTEAFF.

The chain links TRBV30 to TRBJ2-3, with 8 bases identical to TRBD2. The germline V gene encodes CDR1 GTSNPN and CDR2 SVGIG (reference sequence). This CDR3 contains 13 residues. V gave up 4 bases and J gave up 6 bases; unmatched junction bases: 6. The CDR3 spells CAWNRGGADTQYF. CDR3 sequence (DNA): TGTGCCTGGAACCGGGGGGGAGCCGATACGCAGTATTTT. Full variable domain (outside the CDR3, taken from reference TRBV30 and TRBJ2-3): SQTIHQWPATLVQPVGSPLSLECTVEGTSNPNLYWYRQAAGRGLQLLFYSVGIGQISSEVPQNLSASRPQDRQFILSSKKLLLSDSGFYLCAWNRGGADTQYFGPGTRLTVL.

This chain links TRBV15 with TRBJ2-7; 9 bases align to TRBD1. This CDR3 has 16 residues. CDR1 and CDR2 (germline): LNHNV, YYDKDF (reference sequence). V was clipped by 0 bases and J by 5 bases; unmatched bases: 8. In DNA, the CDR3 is TGTGCCACCAGCAGAGATAGGGGGACAGGGTCGGACGAGCAGTACTTC. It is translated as CATSRDRGTGSDEQYF.

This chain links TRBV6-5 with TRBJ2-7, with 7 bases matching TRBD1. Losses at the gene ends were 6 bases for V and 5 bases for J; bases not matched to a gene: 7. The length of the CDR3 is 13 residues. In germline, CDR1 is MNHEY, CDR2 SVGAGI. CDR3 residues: CASRPTGSDEQYF. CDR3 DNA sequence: TGTGCCAGCAGACCGACAGGGTCGGACGAGCAGTACTTC.

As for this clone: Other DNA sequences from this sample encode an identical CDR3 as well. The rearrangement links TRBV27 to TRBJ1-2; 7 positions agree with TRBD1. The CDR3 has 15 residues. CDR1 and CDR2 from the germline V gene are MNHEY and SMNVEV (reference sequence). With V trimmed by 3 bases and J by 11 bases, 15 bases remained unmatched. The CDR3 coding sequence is TGTGCCAGCAGTTTTTTGGCTACAGGGGAAGAGGGGTACACCTTC. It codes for CASSFLATGEEGYTF.

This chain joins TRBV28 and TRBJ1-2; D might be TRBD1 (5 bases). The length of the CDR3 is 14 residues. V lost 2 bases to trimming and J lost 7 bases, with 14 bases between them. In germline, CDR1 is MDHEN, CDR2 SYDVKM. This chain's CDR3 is CASSLGQPWGGYTF. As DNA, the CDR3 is TGTGCCAGCAGTTTAGGACAACCCTGGGGTGGCTACACCTTC.

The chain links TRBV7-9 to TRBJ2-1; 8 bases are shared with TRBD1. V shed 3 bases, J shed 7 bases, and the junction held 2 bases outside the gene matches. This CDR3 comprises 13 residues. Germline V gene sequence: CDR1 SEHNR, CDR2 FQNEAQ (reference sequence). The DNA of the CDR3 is TGTGCCAGCAGCTTGACAGGGGTAAATGAGCAGTTCTTC. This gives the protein CASSLTGVNEQFF.

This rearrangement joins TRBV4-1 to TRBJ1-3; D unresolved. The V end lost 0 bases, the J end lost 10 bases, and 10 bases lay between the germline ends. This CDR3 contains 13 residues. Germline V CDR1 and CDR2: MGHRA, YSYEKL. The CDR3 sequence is CASSQESAPTIYF. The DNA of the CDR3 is TGCGCCAGCAGCCAAGAGAGCGCCCCGACCATATATTTT.

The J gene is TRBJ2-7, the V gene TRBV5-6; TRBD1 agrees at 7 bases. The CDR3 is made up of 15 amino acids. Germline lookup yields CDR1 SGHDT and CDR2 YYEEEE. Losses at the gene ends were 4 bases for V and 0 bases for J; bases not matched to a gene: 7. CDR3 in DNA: TGTGCCAGCAGCCTGGTGGCAGGGGGCTCCTACGAGCAGTACTTC. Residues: CASSLVAGGSYEQYF.

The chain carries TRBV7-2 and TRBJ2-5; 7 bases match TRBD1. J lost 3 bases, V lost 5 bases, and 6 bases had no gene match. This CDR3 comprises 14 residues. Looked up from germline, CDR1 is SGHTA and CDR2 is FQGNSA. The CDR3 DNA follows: TGTGCCAGCAGCCCTCGGACAGGCGAAGAGACCCAGTACTTC. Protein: CASSPRTGEETQYF.

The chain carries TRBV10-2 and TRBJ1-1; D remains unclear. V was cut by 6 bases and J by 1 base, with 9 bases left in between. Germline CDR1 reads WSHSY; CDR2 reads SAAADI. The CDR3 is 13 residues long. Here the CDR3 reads CASRRSENTEAFF. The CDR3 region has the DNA TGCGCCAGCAGAAGATCAGAGAACACTGAAGCTTTCTTT.

CDR3 protein: CASSREGRETQYF. CDR3 in DNA: TGTGCCAGCTCACGAGAGGGTAGAGAGACCCAGTACTTC. The chain is built from TRBV18 and TRBJ2-5, with a tentative D call TRBD2 (5 bases). CDR3 length equals 13 residues. The ends were cut back, 4 bases at V and 4 bases at J, with 10 bases in the middle. Germline V gene lookup returns CDR1 KGHSH and CDR2 LQKENI.

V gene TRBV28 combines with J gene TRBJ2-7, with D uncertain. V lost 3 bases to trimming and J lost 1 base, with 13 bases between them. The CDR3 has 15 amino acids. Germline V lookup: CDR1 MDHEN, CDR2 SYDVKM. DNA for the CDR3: TGTGCCAGCAGTTTTTTACGGTTGATTTCCTACGAGCAGTACTTC. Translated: CASSFLRLISYEQYF.

In nucleotides, the CDR3 is TGTGCCAGCAGCGGATCCGGGACAGCGTCTATGCCCCAGCATTTT. Translation gives CASSGSGTASMPQHF. The rearrangement uses TRBV7-2 and TRBJ1-5, with 7 bases matching TRBD1. Germline trimming cut 5 bases from V and 9 bases from J; bases unmatched to any gene: 13. CDR1 is SGHTA, CDR2 FQGNSA, per germline. There are 15 residues in the CDR3.

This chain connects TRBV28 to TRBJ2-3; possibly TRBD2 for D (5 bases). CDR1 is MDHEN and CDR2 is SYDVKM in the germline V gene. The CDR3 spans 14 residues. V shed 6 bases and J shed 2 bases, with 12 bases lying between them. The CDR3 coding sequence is TGTGCCAGCAGGCGGGTCCTCCTCACAGATACGCAGTATTTT. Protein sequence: CASRRVLLTDTQYF.

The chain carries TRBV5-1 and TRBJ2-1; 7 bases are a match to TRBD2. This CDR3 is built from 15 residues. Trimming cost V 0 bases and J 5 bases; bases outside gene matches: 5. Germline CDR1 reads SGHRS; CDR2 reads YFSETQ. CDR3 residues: CASSLAGGGNNEQFF. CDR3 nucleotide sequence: TGCGCCAGCAGCTTGGCAGGCGGGGGTAACAATGAGCAGTTCTTC.

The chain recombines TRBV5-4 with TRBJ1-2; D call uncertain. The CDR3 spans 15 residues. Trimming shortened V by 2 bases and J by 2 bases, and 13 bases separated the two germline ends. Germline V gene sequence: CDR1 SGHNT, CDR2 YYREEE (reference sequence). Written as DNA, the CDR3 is TGTGCCAGCAGCTTCGAGAGGGTGGTAAACTATGGCTACACCTTC. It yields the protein CASSFERVVNYGYTF.

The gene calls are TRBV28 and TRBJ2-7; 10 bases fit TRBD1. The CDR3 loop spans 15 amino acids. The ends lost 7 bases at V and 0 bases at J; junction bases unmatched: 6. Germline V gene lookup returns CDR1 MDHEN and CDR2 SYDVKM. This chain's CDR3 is CASNPDRGLSYEQYF. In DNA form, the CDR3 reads TGTGCCAGCAACCCCGACAGGGGGCTCTCCTACGAGCAGTACTTC.

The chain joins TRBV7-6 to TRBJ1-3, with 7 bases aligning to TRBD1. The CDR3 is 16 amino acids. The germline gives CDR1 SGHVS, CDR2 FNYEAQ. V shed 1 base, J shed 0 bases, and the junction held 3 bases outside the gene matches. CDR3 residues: CASSLEGTASGNTIYF. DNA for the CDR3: TGTGCCAGCAGCTTAGAAGGGACAGCCTCTGGAAACACCATATATTTT.

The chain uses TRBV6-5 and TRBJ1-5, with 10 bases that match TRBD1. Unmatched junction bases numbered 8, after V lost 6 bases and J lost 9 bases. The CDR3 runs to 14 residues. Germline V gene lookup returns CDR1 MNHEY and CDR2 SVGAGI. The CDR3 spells CASSYQGQGTPQHF. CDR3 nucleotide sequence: TGTGCCAGCAGCTATCAGGGACAGGGGACGCCCCAGCATTTT.

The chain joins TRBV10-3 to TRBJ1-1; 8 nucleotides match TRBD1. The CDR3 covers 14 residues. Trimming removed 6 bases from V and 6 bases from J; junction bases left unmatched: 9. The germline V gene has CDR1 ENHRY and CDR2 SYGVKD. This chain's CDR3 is CAIRTGALSSEAFF. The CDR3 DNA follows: TGTGCCATCAGGACAGGGGCCTTATCATCTGAAGCTTTCTTT.

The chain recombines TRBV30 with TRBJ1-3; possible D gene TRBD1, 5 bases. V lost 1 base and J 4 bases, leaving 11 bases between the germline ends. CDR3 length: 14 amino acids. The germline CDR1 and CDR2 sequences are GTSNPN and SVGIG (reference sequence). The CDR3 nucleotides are TGTGCCTGGAGTGGGGGGGAACGAGGAAACACCATATATTTT. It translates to CAWSGGERGNTIYF.

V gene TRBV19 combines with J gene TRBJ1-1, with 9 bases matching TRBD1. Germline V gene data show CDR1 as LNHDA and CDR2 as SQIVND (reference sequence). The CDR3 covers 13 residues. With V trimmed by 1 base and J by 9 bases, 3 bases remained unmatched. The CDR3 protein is CASSIGGTGKAFF. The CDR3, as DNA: TGTGCCAGTAGTATAGGCGGGACAGGGAAAGCTTTCTTT.

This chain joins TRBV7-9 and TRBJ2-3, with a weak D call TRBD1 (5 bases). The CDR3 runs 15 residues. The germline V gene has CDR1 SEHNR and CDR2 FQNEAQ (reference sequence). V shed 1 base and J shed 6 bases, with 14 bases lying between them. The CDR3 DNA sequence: TGTGCCAGCAGCTTAGAGGGGTATGGTGCGGATACGCAGTATTTT. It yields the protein CASSLEGYGADTQYF.

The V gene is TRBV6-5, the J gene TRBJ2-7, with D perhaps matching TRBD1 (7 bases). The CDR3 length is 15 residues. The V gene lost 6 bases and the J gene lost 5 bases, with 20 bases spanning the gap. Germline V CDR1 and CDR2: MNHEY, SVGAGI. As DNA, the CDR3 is TGTGCCAGCAGCCGGGGACAGAGGGAGGTCCACGAGCAGTACTTC. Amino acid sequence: CASSRGQREVHEQYF.

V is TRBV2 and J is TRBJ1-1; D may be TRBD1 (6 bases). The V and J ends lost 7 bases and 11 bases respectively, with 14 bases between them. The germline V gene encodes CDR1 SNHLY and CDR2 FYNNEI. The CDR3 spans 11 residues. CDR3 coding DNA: TGTGCCAGCACGCTAGGGGGTTTGGCTTTCTTT. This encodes CASTLGGLAFF.

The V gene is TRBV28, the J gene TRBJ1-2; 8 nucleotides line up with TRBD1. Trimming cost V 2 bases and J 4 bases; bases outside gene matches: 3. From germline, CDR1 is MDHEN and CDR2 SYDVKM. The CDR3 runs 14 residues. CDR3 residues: CASSLRDRSYGYTF. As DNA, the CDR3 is TGTGCCAGCAGTTTAAGGGACAGGAGCTATGGCTACACCTTC.

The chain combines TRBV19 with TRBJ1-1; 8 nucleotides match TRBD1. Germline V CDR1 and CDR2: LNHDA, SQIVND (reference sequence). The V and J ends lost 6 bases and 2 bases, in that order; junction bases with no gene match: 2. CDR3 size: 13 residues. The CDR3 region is CASRTGGNTEAFF. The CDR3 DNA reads TGTGCCAGTAGAACAGGGGGAAACACTGAAGCTTTCTTT. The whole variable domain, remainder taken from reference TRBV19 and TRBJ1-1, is DGGITQSPKYLFRKEGQNVTLSCEQNLNHDAMYWYRQDPGQGLRLIYYSQIVNDFQKGDIAEGYSVSREKKESFPLTVTSAQKNPTAFYLCASRTGGNTEAFFGQGTRLTVV.

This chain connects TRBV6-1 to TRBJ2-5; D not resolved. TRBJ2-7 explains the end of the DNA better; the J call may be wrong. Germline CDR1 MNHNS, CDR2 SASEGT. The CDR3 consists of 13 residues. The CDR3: CASSEAGTYEQYF. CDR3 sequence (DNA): TGTGCCAGCAGTGAGGCAGGAACCTACGAGCAGTACTTC.

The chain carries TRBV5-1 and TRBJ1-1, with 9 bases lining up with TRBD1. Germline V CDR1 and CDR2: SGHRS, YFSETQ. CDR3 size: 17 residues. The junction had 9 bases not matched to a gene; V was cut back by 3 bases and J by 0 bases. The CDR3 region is CASSSSQGARVNTEAFF. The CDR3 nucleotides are TGCGCCAGCAGCTCATCACAGGGGGCTCGGGTGAACACTGAAGCTTTCTTT.

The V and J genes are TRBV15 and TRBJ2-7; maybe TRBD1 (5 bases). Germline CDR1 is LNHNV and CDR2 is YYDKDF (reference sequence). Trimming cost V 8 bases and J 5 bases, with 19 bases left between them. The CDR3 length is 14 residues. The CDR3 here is CATCDSIRRDEQYF. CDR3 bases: TGTGCCACCTGTGACAGCATTCGAAGGGACGAGCAGTACTTC.